A single sample gave rise to the 32 T cell receptor beta chains below, sequenced in a study of CD8+ T cells in alopecia areata. The treatment here: oral pan-JAK inhibitor, 5-10 mg twice daily. Sequencing used cDNA as its template, made by extracting RNA and reverse transcribing it. This table comes from immunoSEQ multiplex PCR, and its TCRdb copy is limited to in-frame clones, with some not included. The sample has over 80,000 clones, 44% seen once. This specimen was CD8+ T cells sorted from blood, taken at week 24, from a patient treated with tofacitinib. The source of these receptors is a human donor with alopecia areata.

This clone was observed once. This chain uses TRBV20-1 with TRBJ2-5; D gene uncertain. This CDR3 comprises 11 residues. V lost 4 bases and J 5 bases, leaving 8 bases between the germline ends. In germline, CDR1 is DFQATT, CDR2 SNEGSKA (reference sequence). The CDR3 DNA reads as TGCAGTGCTATCAAGAAGGAGACCCAGTACTTC. This sequence encodes CSAIKKETQYF.

The gene calls are TRBV5-1 and TRBJ2-1, with TRBD2 matching 8 bases. The CDR3 extends over 12 amino acids. V shed 5 bases, J shed 9 bases, and the junction held 4 bases outside the gene matches. Germline loops: CDR1 SGHRS, CDR2 YFSETQ. CDR3 sequence reads: CASRERESEQFF. The CDR3 DNA follows: TGCGCCAGCAGGGAGCGGGAGAGTGAGCAGTTCTTC. The full variable domain, rest sourced from reference TRBV5-1 and TRBJ2-1, is KAGVTQTPRYLIKTRGQQVTLSCSPISGHRSVSWYQQTPGQGLQFLFEYFSETQRNKGNFPGRFSGRQFSNSRSEMNVSTLELGDSALYLCASRERESEQFFGPGTRLTVL.

This clone has more than one count but fewer than ten. The J gene is TRBJ1-1, the V gene TRBV5-1; D gene uncertain. The CDR3 extends over 15 amino acids. Germline CDR1 and CDR2: SGHRS and YFSETQ. V lost 0 bases and J lost 0, with 9 bases in between. The CDR3 region has the DNA TGCGCCAGCAGCTTGGCAGACCGAATGAACACTGAAGCTTTCTTT. It specifies CASSLADRMNTEAFF.

This clone was picked up a small number of times. The chain carries TRBV28 and TRBJ1-1, with 9 bases matching TRBD1. V lost 3 bases to trimming and J lost 4 bases; unmatched junction nucleotides: 0. The CDR3 covers 13 residues. CDR1 MDHEN and CDR2 SYDVKM come from the germline V gene. DNA of the CDR3: TGTGCCAGCAGTTTGACAGGGGGCACTGAAGCTTTCTTT. It specifies CASSLTGGTEAFF.

This clone was seen just once. CDR3 sequence (DNA): TGTGCCAGCAGCGAGGCTCATTACGAGCAGTACTTC. Protein product: CASSEAHYEQYF. The chain joins TRBV5-6 to TRBJ2-7; D is unresolved. The germline gives CDR1 SGHDT, CDR2 YYEEEE. The CDR3 is made up of 12 amino acids. V lost 4 bases to trimming and J lost 4 bases, with 9 bases between them.

The V and J genes are TRBV30 and TRBJ2-6; D possibly corresponds to TRBD2 (6 bases). The CDR3 has 17 amino acids. V was clipped by 0 bases and J by 2 bases, with 14 bases between them. Germline loops: CDR1 GTSNPN, CDR2 SVGIG (reference sequence). The CDR3, as DNA: TGTGCCTGGAGTGTACGGGGGATGCGGGCTGGGGCCAACGTCCTGACTTTC. It specifies CAWSVRGMRAGANVLTF. Variable domain in full (rest from reference TRBV30 and TRBJ2-6): SQTIHQWPATLVQPVGSPLSLECTVEGTSNPNLYWYRQAAGRGLQLLFYSVGIGQISSEVPQNLSASRPQDRQFILSSKKLLLSDSGFYLCAWSVRGMRAGANVLTFGAGSRLTVL.

The chain has TRBV4-2 and TRBJ2-7, with TRBD2 matching 9 bases. The length of the CDR3 is 15 residues. V lost 0 bases, J lost 7 bases, and 7 bases stayed unmatched. The germline gives CDR1 LGHNA, CDR2 YNFKEQ. Written as DNA, the CDR3 is TGTGCCAGCAGCCAAGAGGCGGGAGGGCCGCGGGAGCAGTACTTC. This translates into CASSQEAGGPREQYF.

This sequence joins TRBV9 and TRBJ2-3; D unclear. The CDR3 is 11 residues long. Between the trimmed V and J ends, which lost 0 bases and 5 bases, there was a span of 1 base. CDR1 is SGDLS and CDR2 is YYNGEE in the germline V gene. In nucleotides, the CDR3 is TGTGCCAGCAGCGTAGAAGATACGCAGTATTTT. It specifies CASSVEDTQYF.

This clone was observed a handful of times. The rearrangement uses TRBV6-4 and TRBJ2-3; TRBD1 matches at 7 bases. The CDR3 covers 17 residues. The V segment lost 8 bases and the J segment 4 bases; nucleotides outside the gene matches: 18. Germline values: CDR1 MRHNA, CDR2 SNTAGT. CDR3 sequence: CASSLTSRTGVADTQYF. In DNA, the CDR3 is TGTGCCAGCTCTCTTACATCCAGGACAGGAGTCGCAGATACGCAGTATTTT.

This chain joins TRBV10-2 and TRBJ1-1; no definite D call. Germline loops: CDR1 WSHSY, CDR2 SAAADI. This CDR3 comprises 11 residues. Trimming left V 6 bases short and J 0 bases short, with 2 bases between. As DNA, the CDR3 is TGCGCCAGCAGGATGAACACTGAAGCTTTCTTT. Its translation: CASRMNTEAFF.

This clone was counted once. The CDR3 loop is CASSVAGTSGSPPYNEQFF. DNA of the CDR3: TGTGCCAGCAGCGTAGCTGGGACTAGCGGGAGTCCCCCCTACAATGAGCAGTTCTTC. The chain recombines TRBV9 with TRBJ2-1; TRBD2 agrees at 14 bases. The CDR3 is 19 amino acids. J was trimmed by 2 bases and V by 0 bases; bases with no gene match: 7. CDR1 and CDR2 from the germline V gene are SGDLS and YYNGEE.

The chain is built from TRBV27 and TRBJ2-4, with D maybe TRBD2 (5 bases). Germline loops: CDR1 MNHEY, CDR2 SMNVEV (reference sequence). The CDR3 length is 16 residues. V shed 4 bases and J shed 0 bases, with 13 bases lying between them. CDR3 residues: CASSSLEGRAKNIQYF. The CDR3 coding sequence is TGTGCCAGCAGTTCCTTGGAAGGGAGAGCCAAAAACATTCAGTACTTC.

This clone was seen only a few times. The chain joins TRBV4-1 to TRBJ2-1; 8 positions match TRBD1. V lost 0 bases and J lost 7; bases outside the gene matches: 5. Per germline, CDR1 MGHRA and CDR2 YSYEKL. There are 15 residues in the CDR3. The CDR3 sequence is CASSQDRGRGNEQFF. In DNA form, the CDR3 reads TGCGCCAGCAGCCAAGACAGGGGGCGCGGGAATGAGCAGTTCTTC.

The V call is TRBV19, the J call TRBJ2-7, with 7 bases identical to TRBD1. The CDR3 has 15 residues. Per germline, CDR1 LNHDA and CDR2 SQIVND (reference sequence). V gave up 6 bases and J gave up 3 bases; unmatched junction bases: 11. The CDR3, as DNA: TGTGCCAGTAGCCGGACAGGAACTTACATCTACGAGCAGTACTTC. Protein sequence: CASSRTGTYIYEQYF.

The CDR3, as DNA: TGTGCCACTGCTAGAGAGACCCAGTACTTC. It encodes CATARETQYF. The chain recombines TRBV7-9 with TRBJ2-5; D is uncertain. Germline V gene lookup returns CDR1 SEHNR and CDR2 FQNEAQ (reference sequence). V lost 10 bases and J 4 bases, leaving 7 bases between the germline ends. The CDR3 covers 10 residues.

This clone was recorded a few times. V gene TRBV6-1 combines with J gene TRBJ2-7; 8 nucleotides align to TRBD2. The CDR3 has 15 amino acids. Trimming took 2 bases from V and 1 from J; bases not matched to a gene: 4. Germline lookup yields CDR1 MNHNS and CDR2 SASEGT. CDR3 region: CASSERAGESYEQYF. In nucleotides, the CDR3 is TGTGCCAGCAGTGAACGAGCGGGAGAGTCCTACGAGCAGTACTTC.

This clone has just a few counts. V is TRBV4-1 and J is TRBJ2-7; D could derive from TRBD1 or TRBD2 (6 bases each). The CDR3 is 17 amino acids. Deletions cut 0 bases from V and 4 bases from J, with 19 bases between. CDR1 is MGHRA, CDR2 YSYEKL, per germline. The CDR3 reads CASSQERLGGLGYEQYF. The DNA for the CDR3 is TGCGCCAGCAGCCAAGAAAGGTTGGGGGGCCTCGGGTACGAGCAGTACTTC.

This chain links TRBV18 with TRBJ2-3; D is undetermined. Germline CDR1 reads KGHSH; CDR2 reads LQKENI. Trimming took off 5 bases at V and 2 bases at J, with 8 bases between the two ends. This CDR3 spans 13 amino acids. The CDR3 region is CASSTDDTDTQYF. The CDR3, as DNA: TGTGCCAGCTCAACGGACGACACAGATACGCAGTATTTT.

This sequence joins TRBV19 and TRBJ1-1; maybe TRBD1 (5 bases). CDR3 length: 14 amino acids. Germline assignment: CDR1 LNHDA and CDR2 SQIVND (reference sequence). V lost 5 bases and J lost 6, with 16 bases in between. CDR3 protein: CASSLGSSRAEAFF. CDR3 sequence (DNA): TGTGCCAGTAGTCTGGGGTCCTCCAGGGCTGAAGCTTTCTTT.

Only a few counts were recorded for this clone. The chain carries TRBV4-3 and TRBJ2-1, with no clear D. Between the trimmed V and J ends, which lost 3 bases and 10 bases, there was a span of 13 bases. Germline CDR1 and CDR2: LGHNA and YSLEER. This CDR3 is built from 13 residues. The CDR3 nucleotides are TGCGCCAGCAGCCACCCCAACCTCAAGGAGCAGTTCTTC. Residues: CASSHPNLKEQFF.

The chain combines TRBV9 with TRBJ1-1; tentative D call: TRBD1 (6 bases). The CDR3 consists of 13 residues. V lost 3 bases to trimming and J lost 1 base, with 7 bases between them. Germline V CDR1 and CDR2: SGDLS, YYNGEE. CDR3 DNA sequence: TGTGCCAGCAGCGCGGGACAGAACACTGAAGCTTTCTTT. Its translation: CASSAGQNTEAFF.

This clone appeared a few times. The chain couples TRBV10-3 to TRBJ2-7; TRBD2 might be the D (5 bases). CDR1 ENHRY and CDR2 SYGVKD come from the germline V gene. The germline V and J ends were trimmed by 2 bases and 4 bases, with 12 bases remaining between them. The CDR3 covers 14 residues. The chain's CDR3 is CAISEARELYEQYF. The CDR3 DNA is TGTGCCATCAGTGAGGCGAGGGAGTTGTACGAGCAGTACTTC.

The V call is TRBV9, the J call TRBJ2-7, with D perhaps matching TRBD1 (6 bases). Germline CDR1 and CDR2: SGDLS and YYNGEE. The CDR3 runs to 15 residues. Trimming shortened V by 3 bases and J by 4 bases, and 17 bases separated the two germline ends. CDR3 in DNA: TGTGCCAGCAGCGCCCGGGACACGTTCTCTTACGAGCAGTACTTC. This codes for CASSARDTFSYEQYF.

This clone was seen once. The genes are TRBV9 and TRBJ2-1; D may match TRBD1 or TRBD2 (5 bases each). CDR1 is SGDLS, CDR2 YYNGEE, per germline. The CDR3 covers 16 residues. Trimming took 3 bases from V and 6 from J, leaving 19 bases between them. The CDR3 protein is CASSAQGPRGGNEQFF. CDR3 DNA sequence: TGTGCCAGCAGCGCACAAGGGCCCCGTGGGGGCAATGAGCAGTTCTTC.

The chain combines TRBV7-2 with TRBJ1-2; D gene ambiguous. Trimming stripped 11 bases from V and 8 bases from J, with 18 bases between. This CDR3 region has 12 residues. From germline, CDR1 is SGHTA and CDR2 FQGNSA. CDR3 residues: CAPGPTALGYTF. The DNA of the CDR3 is TGTGCCCCCGGCCCGACGGCCTTGGGCTACACCTTC.

This clone was observed a handful of times. V usage is TRBV29-1 and J usage is TRBJ2-5; 11 nucleotides match TRBD1. Trimming took 8 bases from V and 4 from J; bases not matched to a gene: 9. The CDR3 is 14 amino acids. Germline-derived CDR1 and CDR2 are SQVTM and ANQGSEA. The CDR3 DNA reads as TGCAGCCCGACCCCGGGACAGGGGGTAGAGACCCAGTACTTC. Amino acid sequence: CSPTPGQGVETQYF.

The rearrangement uses TRBV19 and TRBJ2-7; TRBD2 matches 7 bases. Per the germline V gene, CDR1 is LNHDA and CDR2 is SQIVND (reference sequence). The CDR3 totals 14 residues. V dropped 5 bases and J dropped 0; count of bases not matched to a gene: 4. The DNA of the CDR3 is TGTGCCAGTAGTGCCAGCGGGGACTCCTACGAGCAGTACTTC. This sequence encodes CASSASGDSYEQYF.

Only a few counts were recorded for this clone. The chain recombines TRBV28 with TRBJ2-2, with no clear D. CDR3 length equals 14 residues. V shed 11 bases and J shed 4 bases, with 17 bases lying between them. Germline values: CDR1 MDHEN, CDR2 SYDVKM. This chain's CDR3 is CAAAPPGPTGELFF. The CDR3 coding sequence is TGTGCCGCAGCCCCGCCAGGTCCCACCGGGGAGCTGTTTTTT.

V gene TRBV20-1 combines with J gene TRBJ2-2; D not resolved. CDR1 is DFQATT, CDR2 SNEGSKA, per germline (reference sequence). The CDR3 spans 11 residues. In DNA, the CDR3 is TGCAGCGTATGGAACACCGGGGAGCTGTTTTTT. This gives the protein CSVWNTGELFF.

J is TRBJ2-1 and V is TRBV6-5, with 7 bases matching TRBD1. Germline V gene data show CDR1 as MNHEY and CDR2 as SVGAGI. CDR3 length: 14 residues. The junction had 9 bases not matched to a gene; V was cut back by 5 bases and J by 8 bases. This CDR3 is CASSPQGPPDEQFF. The CDR3 DNA follows: TGTGCCAGCAGTCCACAGGGGCCCCCGGATGAGCAGTTCTTC.

V is TRBV28 and J is TRBJ2-1, with D unresolved. Trimming took off 4 bases at V and 1 base at J, with 17 bases between the two ends. CDR3 length: 17 residues. Germline V gene sequence: CDR1 MDHEN, CDR2 SYDVKM. CDR3 bases: TGTGCCAGCAGTTATGGGTCGGCGGAGAAGTCCTACAATGAGCAGTTCTTC. Translation gives CASSYGSAEKSYNEQFF.

The V call is TRBV7-7, the J call TRBJ2-1; perhaps TRBD1 as D (6 bases). Germline V lookup: CDR1 SSHAT, CDR2 FNYEAQ (reference sequence). The V end was cut by 1 base, the J end by 10 bases, with 11 bases between. The CDR3 has 13 residues. The CDR3 DNA follows: TGTGCCAGCAGCTTAGGCAGGGGCTGGGAGCAGTTCTTC. The encoded protein is CASSLGRGWEQFF.